The following is a T cell receptor beta chain sequence with its context. Its antigen is undetermined. The data originate from a study of cytomegalovirus exposure and HLA in healthy donors. The CDR3 runs 15 residues. Germline values: CDR1 SGDLS, CDR2 YYNGEE. V shed 0 bases and J 5 bases; nucleotides not matched to a gene: 8. The PCR had 60 Vbeta and 13 Jbeta primers. The authors' processing: Later, tens of millions of unique TCR beta chains were counted in an analysis, and some 10 million of them were shared. The protocol was immunoSEQ multiplex PCR, while the TCRdb copy is restricted to in-frame clones and leaves out a portion. V and J calls and clone size are those listed in that table; D and trimming were worked out from the DNA. The table has 55,000 or so clones, around three quarters seen once; the top ten hold approximately 1.4%. Study-wide findings and caveats: The study flagged some 170 TCR beta chains as cytomegalovirus-associated.

The rearrangement uses TRBV9 and TRBJ2-7, with TRBD1 matching over 7 bases. This clonotype was sampled from a female donor in good health and CMV-seronegative. Sequencing was performed on PBMCs. CDR3 residues: CASSVDTGDLDEQYF. Here the CDR3 DNA reads TGTGCCAGCAGCGTAGACACAGGGGATTTGGACGAGCAGTACTTC.